This entry describes one T cell receptor (beta chain). This clone occurred many times. Its target antigen remains unknown. No quality values exist for individual bases; no much larger clone is one base distant. Library preparation was by PCR. The instrument was an Illumina HiSeq 4000. High-throughput sequencing was used to profile the TCR beta-chain CDR3 region of every patient. Concerning the study's data processing: Drawing on CDR3 differences between clinicopathological groups, the researchers built a classifier meant to tell apart patients with distant-metastatic papillary thyroid cancer. The Shannon index was used to assess repertoire diversity, and the Morisita-Horn index was used to assess tumor-blood repertoire similarity. TCRdb cleaned the public reads at Q25 with fastp, built clones with MiXCR and kept in-frame beta chains. TCRdb, not the authors, supplied the V and J calls. Counted in this sample were over 45,000 clones; around 20% of them appeared once. The top ten clones comprise about 3.8% of the sample.

This entry comes from a study of metastatic and nonmetastatic thyroid tumors (dated by TCRdb to the early 2020s). With regard to the full study: Repertoires were compared across peripheral blood and tumor or nodule tissue samples from malignant and benign thyroid patients.

Before undergoing thyroid surgery, none of the patients had been given any kind of treatment. Patient clinical samples collected from about 2012 to 2019 were retrospectively analysed using T-cell receptor beta sequencing. Deletion took 6 bases off V and 0 bases off J, with a span of 11 bases between the germline ends. The germline V gene specifies KGHDR as CDR1 and SFDVKD as CDR2. The CDR3 contains 16 residues, cysteine and phenylalanine counted. The DNA shown is the 48-base CDR3, in frame from base 1. Broad study findings and their caveats: In both blood and tumor samples, TCR beta diversity was reported to be significantly higher in malignant tumors than in benign nodules.

This receptor was taken from a male donor with papillary thyroid cancer or a benign thyroid nodule (not recorded which). Some clones in this sample may be carry-over from other donors' samples. The chain couples TRBV24-1 to TRBJ2-6; TRBD1 might be the D gene, on 5 matching bases. Sequencing was done on a sample of blood. At the DNA level, the sequence is TGTGCCACCAGTACCTCAGGGATCTCTGGGGCCAACGTCCTGACTTTC. Translated, this is CATSTSGISGANVLTF.